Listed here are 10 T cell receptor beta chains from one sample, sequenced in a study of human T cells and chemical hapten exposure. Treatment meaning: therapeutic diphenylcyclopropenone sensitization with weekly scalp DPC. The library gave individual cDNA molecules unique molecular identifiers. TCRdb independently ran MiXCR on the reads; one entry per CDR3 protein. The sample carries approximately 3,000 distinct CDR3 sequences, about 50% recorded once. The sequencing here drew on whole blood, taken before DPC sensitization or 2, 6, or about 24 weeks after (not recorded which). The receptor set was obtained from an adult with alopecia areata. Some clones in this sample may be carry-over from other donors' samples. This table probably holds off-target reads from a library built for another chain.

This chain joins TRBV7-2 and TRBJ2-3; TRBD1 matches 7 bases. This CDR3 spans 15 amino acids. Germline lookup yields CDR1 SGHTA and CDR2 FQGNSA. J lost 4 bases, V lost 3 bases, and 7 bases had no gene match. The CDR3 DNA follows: TGTGCCAGCAGCTTGACAGGGAATGGCGCAGATACGCAGTATTTT. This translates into CASSLTGNGADTQYF.

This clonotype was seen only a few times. Written as DNA, the CDR3 is TGTGCCAGCAGCTCCGGACAGGGACGGAATGAGCAGTTCTTC. Translated, it gives CASSSGQGRNEQFF. The chain joins TRBV7-9 to TRBJ2-1; 8 positions agree with TRBD1. J gave up 7 bases and V 4 bases, and 6 bases lay outside the gene matches. The germline gives CDR1 SEHNR, CDR2 FQNEAQ (reference sequence). The length of the CDR3 is 14 residues.

DNA of the CDR3: TGTGCCAGCAGCTTAGTAACAGGCAACTATGGCTACACCTTC. Amino acids: CASSLVTGNYGYTF. The chain couples TRBV11-2 to TRBJ1-2; the D gene is possibly TRBD1 (5 bases). CDR1 is SGHAT and CDR2 is FQNNGV in the germline V gene. The CDR3 has 14 amino acids. Between the trimmed V and J ends, which lost 1 base and 2 bases, there was a span of 8 bases.

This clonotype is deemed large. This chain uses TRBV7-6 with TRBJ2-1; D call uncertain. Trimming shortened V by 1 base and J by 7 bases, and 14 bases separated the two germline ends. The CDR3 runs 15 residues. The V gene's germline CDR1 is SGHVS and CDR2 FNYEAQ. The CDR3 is CASSLVTSWGNEQFF. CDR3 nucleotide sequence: TGTGCCAGCAGCTTAGTTACGTCGTGGGGTAATGAGCAGTTCTTC.

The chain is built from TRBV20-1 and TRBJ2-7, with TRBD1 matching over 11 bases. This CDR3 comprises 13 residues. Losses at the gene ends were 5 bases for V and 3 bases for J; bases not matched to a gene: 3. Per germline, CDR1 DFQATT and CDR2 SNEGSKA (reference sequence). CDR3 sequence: CSASGTGGYEQYF. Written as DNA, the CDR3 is TGCAGTGCTTCCGGGACAGGGGGCTACGAGCAGTACTTC.

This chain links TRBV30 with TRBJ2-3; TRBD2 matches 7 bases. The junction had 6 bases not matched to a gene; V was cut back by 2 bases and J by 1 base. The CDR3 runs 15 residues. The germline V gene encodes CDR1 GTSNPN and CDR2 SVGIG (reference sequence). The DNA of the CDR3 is TGTGCCTGGAGTCCTCTGGCGGGGGGCACAGATACGCAGTATTTT. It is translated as CAWSPLAGGTDTQYF.

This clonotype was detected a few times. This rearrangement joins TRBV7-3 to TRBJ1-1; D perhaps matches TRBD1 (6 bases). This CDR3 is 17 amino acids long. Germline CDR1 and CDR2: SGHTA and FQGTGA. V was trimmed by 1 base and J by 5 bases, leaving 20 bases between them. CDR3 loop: CASSLNSLGRGYTEAFF. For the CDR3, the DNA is TGTGCCAGCAGCTTAAATTCGCTCGGCAGGGGTTATACTGAAGCTTTCTTT.

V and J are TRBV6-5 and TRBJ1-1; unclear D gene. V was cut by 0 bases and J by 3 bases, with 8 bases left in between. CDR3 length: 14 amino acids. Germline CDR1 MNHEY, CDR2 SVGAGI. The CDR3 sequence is CASSYSAGYTEAFF. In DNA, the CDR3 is TGTGCCAGCAGTTACTCAGCAGGTTACACTGAAGCTTTCTTT.

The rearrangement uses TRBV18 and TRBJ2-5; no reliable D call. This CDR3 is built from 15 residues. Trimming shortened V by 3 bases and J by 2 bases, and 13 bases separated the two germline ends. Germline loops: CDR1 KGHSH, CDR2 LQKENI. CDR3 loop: CASSPISDLQETQYF. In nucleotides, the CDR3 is TGTGCCAGCTCACCGATTTCTGACTTACAAGAGACCCAGTACTTC.

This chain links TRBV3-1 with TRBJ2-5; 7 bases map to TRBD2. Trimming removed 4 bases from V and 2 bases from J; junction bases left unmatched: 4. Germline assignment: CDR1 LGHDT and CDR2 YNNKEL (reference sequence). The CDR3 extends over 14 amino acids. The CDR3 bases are TGTGCCAGCAGCCCTCGGGACTATCAAGAGACCCAGTACTTC. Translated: CASSPRDYQETQYF.